The 17 T cell receptor beta chains reported below all come from one sample, sequenced in a study of control samples from healthy donors and cancer patients. Profiling relied on immunoSEQ multiplex PCR, and the TCRdb table lists in-frame clones only, not all of them. The sample lists around 97,000 clones, 75% to 90% seen once, with approximately 20% in the top ten. The sample was PBMCs. The receptors originated from a man aged 55-75 years with lung cancer.

The chain has TRBV7-8 and TRBJ1-4; 7 nucleotides match TRBD1. Germline V gene lookup returns CDR1 SGHVS and CDR2 FQNEAQ. V shed 6 bases and J 3 bases; nucleotides not matched to a gene: 4. This CDR3 is built from 14 residues. In DNA form, the CDR3 reads TGTGCCAGCAGGACCGGGACAGCTAATGAAAAACTGTTTTTT. Protein sequence: CASRTGTANEKLFF.

The V call is TRBV7-3, the J call TRBJ2-5; 11 bases align to TRBD2. V dropped 0 bases and J dropped 5; count of bases not matched to a gene: 5. The germline gives CDR1 SGHTA, CDR2 FQGTGA. The CDR3 runs to 16 residues. The CDR3 here is CASSLTSGGAWETQYF. CDR3 DNA sequence: TGTGCCAGCAGCTTAACTAGCGGGGGGGCGTGGGAGACCCAGTACTTC.

The rearrangement links TRBV14 to TRBJ1-2; perhaps TRBD1 as D (5 bases). Trimming shortened V by 1 base and J by 4 bases, and 10 bases separated the two germline ends. CDR1 and CDR2 from the germline V gene are SGHDN and FVKESK. The CDR3 totals 14 residues. CDR3 sequence (DNA): TGTGCCAGCAGCCAAGCGAACGGGGGCTATGGCTACACCTTC. It translates to CASSQANGGYGYTF.

The rearrangement links TRBV27 to TRBJ2-1; D might be TRBD1 or TRBD2, each matching 5 bases. V dropped 8 bases and J dropped 4 bases, with 12 bases sitting between them. The germline CDR1 and CDR2 sequences are MNHEY and SMNVEV (reference sequence). There are 13 residues in the CDR3. The CDR3 DNA follows: TGTGCCAGCTCCGAGAGGGGATACAATGAGCAGTTCTTC. This encodes CASSERGYNEQFF.

This rearrangement joins TRBV18 to TRBJ2-7; maybe TRBD2 (6 bases). The CDR3 loop spans 16 amino acids. CDR1 and CDR2 (germline): KGHSH, LQKENI. Between the trimmed V and J ends, which lost 3 bases and 2 bases, there was a span of 17 bases. The CDR3 spells CASSPRRSGLTYEQYF. The CDR3 nucleotides read TGTGCCAGCTCACCTCGGAGAAGCGGGCTAACCTACGAGCAGTACTTC.

The chain employs TRBV11-2 and TRBJ1-2; 7 nucleotides match TRBD1. In germline, CDR1 is SGHAT, CDR2 FQNNGV. The CDR3 runs 15 residues. V gave up 8 bases and J gave up 2 bases; unmatched junction bases: 11. CDR3 nucleotides: TGTGCCAGCTTCGGAAGGACAGGTGTGAACTATGGCTACACCTTC. Translation gives CASFGRTGVNYGYTF.

V usage is TRBV5-1 and J usage is TRBJ1-1; D is perhaps TRBD1 (5 bases). With 8 bases removed from V and 1 base from J, the gap between germline ends came to 9 bases. The CDR3 contains 12 residues. From germline, CDR1 is SGHRS and CDR2 YFSETQ. This chain's CDR3 is CARPTGNTEAFF. The CDR3 DNA reads TGCGCCAGGCCTACAGGGAACACTGAAGCTTTCTTT.

This sequence joins TRBV7-8 and TRBJ1-1; D gene ambiguous. Trimming left V 2 bases short and J 2 bases short, with 15 bases between. The CDR3 totals 16 residues. CDR1 SGHVS and CDR2 FQNEAQ come from the germline V gene. CDR3 protein: CASSLYKLGANTEAFF. In DNA form, the CDR3 reads TGTGCCAGCAGCTTATATAAACTAGGCGCAAACACTGAAGCTTTCTTT.

V is TRBV5-4 and J is TRBJ2-1; 8 bases fit TRBD1. CDR1 is SGHNT and CDR2 is YYREEE in the germline V gene (reference sequence). The V segment lost 5 bases and the J segment 7 bases; nucleotides outside the gene matches: 11. The CDR3 covers 15 residues. Here the CDR3 DNA reads TGTGCCAGCAGTTACGGACAGGGCGAATGGAATGAGCAGTTCTTC. Translation gives CASSYGQGEWNEQFF.

The chain joins TRBV7-9 to TRBJ1-3, with TRBD1 as a possible D gene (5 bases). V gave up 5 bases and J gave up 4 bases, with 15 bases separating them. Germline V gene data show CDR1 as SEHNR and CDR2 as FQNEAQ (reference sequence). This CDR3 has 15 residues. Here the CDR3 reads CASSLPQGAGNTIYF. CDR3 coding DNA: TGTGCCAGCAGCCTCCCGCAAGGGGCCGGAAACACCATATATTTT.

The chain recombines TRBV27 with TRBJ1-1; 7 bases align to TRBD1. The CDR3 has 18 residues. Germline trimming cut 4 bases from V and 1 base from J; bases unmatched to any gene: 15. Germline loops: CDR1 MNHEY, CDR2 SMNVEV (reference sequence). The CDR3 protein is CASSSLGQANRRNTEAFF. In nucleotides, the CDR3 is TGTGCCAGCAGTTCCTTAGGACAGGCGAACAGACGGAACACTGAAGCTTTCTTT.

This chain uses TRBV6-1 with TRBJ2-5; D may be TRBD1 (5 bases). Trimming took off 3 bases at V and 3 bases at J, with 5 bases between the two ends. CDR1 is MNHNS, CDR2 SASEGT, per germline. This CDR3 region has 12 residues. The CDR3 region has the DNA TGTGCCAGCAGTGACAGGGAAGAGACCCAGTACTTC. It encodes CASSDREETQYF.

The V gene is TRBV7-9, the J gene TRBJ2-5; TRBD2 matches 8 bases. Germline V gene sequence: CDR1 SEHNR, CDR2 FQNEAQ (reference sequence). The V and J ends lost 1 base and 2 bases, in that order; junction bases with no gene match: 3. This CDR3 has 15 residues. CDR3 amino acids: CASSLVGTRQETQYF. Written as DNA, the CDR3 is TGTGCCAGCAGCTTAGTCGGGACTAGACAAGAGACCCAGTACTTC.

This sequence joins TRBV7-6 and TRBJ2-2; a possible D gene is TRBD2 (5 bases). The length of the CDR3 is 16 residues. Deletions cut 4 bases from V and 3 bases from J, with 15 bases between. Germline V gives CDR1 SGHVS, CDR2 FNYEAQ. The CDR3 DNA follows: TGTGCCAGCAGCTCCCGCTCGGGGATGGACACCGGGGAGCTGTTTTTT. Its protein is CASSSRSGMDTGELFF.

The chain employs TRBV11-3 and TRBJ1-4, with TRBD1 matching 9 bases. Germline CDR1 reads SGHNT; CDR2 reads YENEEA. V was pared by 3 bases and J by 4 bases, with 6 bases of the junction left unmatched. The CDR3 runs to 16 residues. The CDR3 DNA is TGTGCCAGCAGCTTCAACAGGGGGCAAATTAATGAAAAACTGTTTTTT. Translated: CASSFNRGQINEKLFF.

V and J are TRBV7-9 and TRBJ1-3; 7 bases line up with TRBD1. After removal of 5 bases from V and 3 bases from J, the junction contained 16 bases not matched to a gene. The V gene's germline CDR1 is SEHNR and CDR2 FQNEAQ (reference sequence). CDR3 length: 18 residues. This chain's CDR3 is CASSPTFDRVISGNTIYF. CDR3 nucleotides: TGTGCCAGCAGCCCTACCTTCGACAGGGTAATCAGTGGAAACACCATATATTTT.

The chain recombines TRBV5-4 with TRBJ2-1, with 7 bases lining up with TRBD1. The V segment lost 0 bases and the J segment 13 bases; nucleotides outside the gene matches: 10. CDR1 and CDR2 from the germline V gene are SGHNT and YYREEE (reference sequence). The CDR3 extends over 14 amino acids. The CDR3 DNA is TGTGCCAGCAGCTTGGCCGAGAGGGGGCAGGTTCAGTTCTTC. Protein: CASSLAERGQVQFF.